This entry concerns a single T cell receptor beta chain. Antigen specificity is unknown. The protocol was immunoSEQ multiplex PCR, while the TCRdb copy is restricted to in-frame clones and leaves out a portion. The sample contains roughly 500,000 clones, 89% of which appear only once. This sample stems from a study of Ad26.COV2.S vaccination and SARS-CoV-2 variants. Study context: Ad26.COV2.S, an intramuscular injection, was given once or twice 56 days apart. Study conclusions and caveats: Placebo and vaccine recipients had non-spike TCR breadth that was similar.

The treatment was: around 19 received Ad26.COV2.S at low or high dose, single or two shots; 5 received placebo; per-sample allocation not given. Day 63 after the first injection of vaccine or placebo was the sampling time. This Boston cohort included adults aged 18-55 years. Ad26 vector vaccine expressed Wuhan-strain SARS-CoV-2 spike. Germline trimming cut 5 bases from V and 5 bases from J; bases unmatched to any gene: 5. CDR1 is ENHRY, CDR2 SYGVKD, per germline. CDR3 size: 16 residues. This chain joins TRBV10-3 and TRBJ2-1; 14 nucleotides match TRBD2. This specimen consisted of peripheral blood, obtained in a trial of Ad26.COV2.S vaccine versus placebo. The receptor was derived from a person aged 18-65 years who received the Ad26.COV2.S COVID-19 vaccine or a placebo. CDR3 coding DNA: TGTGCCATCAGTCCGACTAGCGGGGGGGTAGACAATGAGCAGTTCTTC. Its protein is CAISPTSGGVDNEQFF.